This T cell receptor (beta chain) is from a study of Graves' ophthalmopathy and Graves' hyperthyroidism. With respect to this clonotype: Its antigen is unknown.

Overall study results and limits: The model's prediction of ophthalmopathy progression had roughly 68% sensitivity and around 78% specificity.

RNA transcripts were the template, and TCR beta CDR3 regions were amplified from them. RT-PCR with HTBI primers came first, then second-round multiplex PCR. Using its own MiXCR run on the multiplex PCR reads, TCRdb lists one record per CDR3 protein. The profile shows about 500,000 distinct CDR3 sequences, 35% to 40% of them singletons. Trimming stripped 6 bases from V and 5 bases from J, with 7 bases between. CDR1 is LNHDA, CDR2 SQIVND, per germline (reference sequence). There are 12 residues in the CDR3. The clonotype originates from an adult man with Graves' hyperthyroidism. The genes are TRBV19 and TRBJ2-2; D is possibly TRBD1 (6 bases). The sample comprised peripheral blood or thyroid tissue (not recorded which). The CDR3 DNA reads TGTGCCAGTAGGGACAGAACCGGGGAGCTGTTTTTT. Protein sequence: CASRDRTGELFF.